The 12 T cell receptor beta chains reported below all come from one sample, sequenced in a study of CD8 T cells in Susac syndrome. Random hexamers were used to reverse transcribe the RNA input (about 0.45 to 1 ug). TCRdb re-called the immunoSEQ multiplex PCR reads with MiXCR, one entry per CDR3 protein. In the table there are 150,000 or so distinct CDR3 sequences, 85% to 95% of which are singletons. Sequencing was done on a sample of CD4+ T cells from PBMCs. The receptors stem from a human donor with Susac syndrome.

CDR3 coding DNA: TGCAGTGCTAGAAAAACTGGCGGACAAGAGACCCAGTACTTC. Encoded protein: CSARKTGGQETQYF. V usage is TRBV20-1 and J usage is TRBJ2-5; D is uncertain. The V gene's germline CDR1 is DFQATT and CDR2 SNEGSKA (reference sequence). Trimming shortened V by 2 bases and J by 2 bases, and 12 bases separated the two germline ends. The CDR3 contains 14 residues.

The CDR3 DNA is TGTGCCAGCAGTCCAGGGGCAGATGGTGGCTACACCTTC. Encoded protein: CASSPGADGGYTF. The chain has TRBV2 and TRBJ1-2; D is possibly TRBD1 (6 bases). CDR3 size: 13 residues. V lost 5 bases, J lost 7 bases, and 14 bases lay in between. Germline CDR1 SNHLY, CDR2 FYNNEI. Full variable domain (outside the CDR3, taken from reference TRBV2 and TRBJ1-2): EPEVTQTPSHQVTQMGQEVILRCVPISNHLYFYWYRQILGQKVEFLVSFYNNEISEKSEIFDDQFSVERPDGSNFTLKIRSTKLEDSAMYFCASSPGADGGYTFGSGTRLTVV.

The V call is TRBV2, the J call TRBJ2-1; 7 nucleotides match TRBD1. The CDR3 runs to 16 residues. Germline lookup yields CDR1 SNHLY and CDR2 FYNNEI. With V trimmed by 7 bases and J by 5 bases, 14 bases remained unmatched. In nucleotides, the CDR3 is TGTGCCAGCACCCTGGGCCGAACAGGGGAAGACAATGAGCAGTTCTTC. Its translation: CASTLGRTGEDNEQFF.

The chain employs TRBV9 and TRBJ1-2, with a weak D call TRBD1 (5 bases). CDR3 length equals 12 residues. CDR1 is SGDLS and CDR2 is YYNGEE in the germline V gene. The V end lost 1 base, the J end lost 4 bases, and 5 bases lay between the germline ends. Here the CDR3 reads CASSVQGYGYTF. The CDR3 nucleotides read TGTGCCAGCAGCGTACAGGGCTATGGCTACACCTTC. The variable domain in full, completed from reference TRBV9 and TRBJ1-2, reads DSGVTQTPKHLITATGQRVTLRCSPRSGDLSVYWYQQSLDQGLQFLIQYYNGEERAKGNILERFSAQQFPDLHSELNLSSLELGDSALYFCASSVQGYGYTFGSGTRLTVV.

The V call is TRBV5-4, the J call TRBJ1-2, with D uncertain. Germline CDR1 SGHNT, CDR2 YYREEE (reference sequence). Trimming pared 2 bases from V and 3 bases from J, leaving 8 bases between. The CDR3 length is 13 residues. The CDR3 region is CASSFPDHYGYTF. The CDR3 DNA reads as TGTGCCAGCAGCTTCCCAGACCACTATGGCTACACCTTC. Variable domain in full (rest from reference TRBV5-4 and TRBJ1-2): ETGVTQSPTHLIKTRGQQVTLRCSSQSGHNTVSWYQQALGQGPQFIFQYYREEENGRGNFPPRFSGLQFPNYSSELNVNALELDDSALYLCASSFPDHYGYTFGSGTRLTVV.

CDR3 in amino acids: CSVRDKETQYF. The CDR3 DNA follows: TGCAGCGTACGGGACAAAGAGACCCAGTACTTC. The chain carries TRBV29-1 and TRBJ2-5, with TRBD1 as a possible D gene (6 bases). The germline CDR1 and CDR2 sequences are SQVTM and ANQGSEA. V was clipped by 6 bases and J by 3 bases, with 8 bases between them. CDR3 length: 11 residues.

CDR3 nucleotide sequence: TGTGCCACCGGGGGGCTACAAGAGACCCAGTACTTC. It specifies CATGGLQETQYF. The chain is built from TRBV6-5 and TRBJ2-5, with D possibly TRBD2 on 7 matching bases. The V end was cut by 10 bases, the J end by 2 bases, with 11 bases between. The CDR3 is 12 amino acids. The germline gives CDR1 MNHEY, CDR2 SVGAGI.

The chain carries TRBV5-4 and TRBJ2-1, with D possibly being TRBD1 (6 bases). V was pared by 0 bases and J by 6 bases, with 7 bases between. Germline CDR1 is SGHNT and CDR2 is YYREEE (reference sequence). The CDR3 extends over 13 amino acids. CDR3 sequence: CASSLAQGNEQFF. The CDR3 nucleotides read TGTGCCAGCAGCTTGGCACAGGGCAATGAGCAGTTCTTC.

This sequence joins TRBV29-1 and TRBJ2-3; possible D gene TRBD1, 6 bases. CDR1 and CDR2 (germline): SQVTM, ANQGSEA. CDR3 length equals 14 residues. V was cut by 5 bases and J by 0 bases, with 12 bases left in between. The CDR3 DNA reads as TGCAGCGTTTCCACCGGGACAAGCACAGATACGCAGTATTTT. Amino acids: CSVSTGTSTDTQYF.

The chain joins TRBV7-8 to TRBJ1-3; D might be TRBD1 (5 bases). This CDR3 comprises 15 residues. Trimming cost V 6 bases and J 1 base, with 13 bases left between them. Germline CDR1 is SGHVS and CDR2 is FQNEAQ. The DNA for the CDR3 is TGTGCCAGCAGTTTACAGGTTAATTCTGGAAACACCATATATTTT. Its protein is CASSLQVNSGNTIYF.

This chain connects TRBV15 to TRBJ2-3; 8 positions match TRBD2. Germline V gene lookup returns CDR1 LNHNV and CDR2 YYDKDF (reference sequence). Losses at the gene ends were 8 bases for V and 4 bases for J; bases not matched to a gene: 8. This CDR3 has 14 amino acids. DNA of the CDR3: TGTGCCACCCTCCCGCAGCGGGGGCCAGATACGCAGTATTTT. Protein sequence: CATLPQRGPDTQYF.

V is TRBV7-8 and J is TRBJ2-1; D remains unclear. Germline CDR1 SGHVS, CDR2 FQNEAQ. The V end lost 7 bases, the J end lost 5 bases, and 6 bases lay between the germline ends. The length of the CDR3 is 11 residues. This CDR3 reads CASKRDNEQFF. The CDR3 nucleotides read TGTGCCAGCAAACGGGACAATGAGCAGTTCTTC.